This T cell receptor (beta chain) was captured by sequencing in a study of shared clonotypes between healthy human individuals. Adult Caucasians living in Nashville, Tennessee made up all of the donors. Repertoires were generated with immunoSEQ multiplex PCR, while TCRdb's copy carries only in-frame clones and drops some. Altogether some 1,100,000 clones are present, 75% to 85% being singletons, with the ten largest covering around 0.47%. This CDR3 region has 14 residues. The V and J ends lost 3 bases and 4 bases, in that order; junction bases with no gene match: 4. Germline CDR1 reads SGHAT; CDR2 reads FQNNGV. This clone came up once.

The genes are TRBV11-2 and TRBJ2-7; 9 nucleotides align to TRBD2. The origin of this receptor is a man younger than 35 in good health. Some clones in this sample may be carry-over from other donors' samples. Source material: memory CD4+ T cells from PBMCs. The subset is: CD45RA-negative fraction. The CDR3 loop reads CASSLKAGGYEQYF. Here the CDR3 DNA reads TGTGCCAGCAGCTTGAAAGCGGGAGGATACGAGCAGTACTTC. Drawing the rest from reference TRBV11-2 and TRBJ2-7, the complete variable domain is EAGVAQSPRYKIIEKRQSVAFWCNPISGHATLYWYQQILGQGPKLLIQFQNNGVVDDSQLPKDRFSAERLKGVDSTLKIQPAKLEDSAVYLCASSLKAGGYEQYFGPGTRLTVT.